The present T cell receptor beta chain was sequenced within a study of blood T cell repertoires in COVID-19. Across the study: The analysed material was cDNA or gDNA that came from T cells, B-cell-depleted T cells, or PBMCs.

Trimming removed 6 bases at V and 0 bases at J, with 15 bases between. There are 16 residues in the CDR3. The V gene's germline CDR1 is ENHRY and CDR2 SYGVKD. Authors' data handling: Cell counts per sample came from amplifying reference gene primers. Clones were sequenced by immunoSEQ multiplex PCR, and TCRdb holds only the in-frame ones, with some missing. V and J calls and clone size are as listed in that table; D and trimming were resolved from the DNA. This sample has roughly 70,000 clones, with approximately 83% found just once. This sequence was found in an older woman with acute or convalescent COVID-19. The genes are TRBV10-3 and TRBJ1-3; D is ambiguous. Specimen: peripheral blood. CDR3 residues: CAISPGQVLSGNTIYF. DNA for the CDR3: TGTGCCATCAGCCCAGGTCAGGTCCTCTCTGGAAACACCATATATTTT.